This T cell receptor beta chain was documented in a study of STAT3 mutations in large granular lymphocyte leukemia. Points from the study as a whole: At least one immunodominant TCR beta clonotype appeared in every T-cell large granular lymphocyte leukemia patient.

TCRbeta libraries averaged around 40,000 productive templates per sample. Sequenced by immunoSEQ multiplex PCR; TCRdb stores in-frame clones only, minus some. The sample lists around 6,600 clones; approximately 62% were seen once. With regard to this clone: No antigen is known for it.

Sequenced input: peripheral blood mononuclear cells. The clonotype was recovered from a boy between 10 and 17 years old with T-cell large granular lymphocyte leukemia. Some clones in this sample may be carry-over from other donors' samples.

The CDR3 here is CAGPGHVPYTQYF. CDR3 coding DNA: TGTGCCGGCCCCGGTCACGTCCCATATACGCAGTATTTT. This chain links TRBV30 with TRBJ2-3; no firm D call. The ends were cut back, 8 bases at V and 7 bases at J, with 19 bases in the middle. Germline V CDR1 and CDR2: GTSNPN, SVGIG (reference sequence). This CDR3 has 13 amino acids.